This is a list of T cell receptor beta chains from one sample in a study of blood T cell repertoires in COVID-19. The assay was immunoSEQ multiplex PCR, and TCRdb's table has in-frame clones only and misses some. The sample shows approximately 300,000 clones, about 83% of them seen only once. Sequenced sample: peripheral blood. All receptors derive from a woman between 45 and 60 years old with acute or convalescent COVID-19. CDR3s include the opening cysteine and the closing phenylalanine or tryptophan. The D gene is left open where the match is weak. Clone sizes are given selectively: once, few, many, or a class where the clone is expanded.

V gene	D gene	J gene	clone size	CDR3 protein	CDR3 DNA
TRBV4-1	-	TRBJ2-7	-	CASSQDEGVMYEQYF	TGCGCCAGCAGCCAAGATGAGGGGGTTATGTACGAGCAGTACTTC
TRBV7-8	-	TRBJ1-5	-	CASSLGWGGPNQPQHF	TGTGCCAGCAGCTTAGGGTGGGGGGGCCCCAATCAGCCCCAGCATTTT
TRBV18	TRBD1	TRBJ2-7	-	CASSPGQSSYEQYF	TGTGCCAGCTCGCCGGGACAGTCCTCCTACGAGCAGTACTTC
TRBV6-5	TRBD1	TRBJ2-3	-	CASSYSAGGDTQYF	TGTGCCAGCAGTTACTCGGCAGGGGGAGATACGCAGTATTTT
TRBV6-2/TRBV6-3	-	TRBJ1-5	-	CASSGPRAGQPQHF	TGTGCCAGCAGTGGCCCCAGGGCCGGTCAGCCCCAGCATTTT
TRBV28	TRBD1	TRBJ1-1	-	CASRDGSGGLFDTEAFF	TGTGCCAGCAGAGACGGGTCAGGGGGCCTATTTGACACTGAAGCTTTCTTT
TRBV11-2	TRBD2	TRBJ2-7	-	CASSPRTSGFLYEQYF	TGTGCCAGCAGCCCGCGGACTAGCGGGTTTCTCTACGAGCAGTACTTC
TRBV5-6	-	TRBJ1-6	-	CASTTRVNNSPLHF	TGTGCCAGCACGACCCGGGTTAATAATTCACCCCTCCACTTT
TRBV27	-	TRBJ2-7	-	CASSLMGRRGYEQYF	TGTGCCAGCAGTTTAATGGGCAGGAGGGGCTACGAGCAGTACTTC
TRBV4-1	TRBD2	TRBJ2-1	-	CASSLGLAPNNEQFF	TGCGCCAGCAGCCTCGGACTAGCGCCTAACAATGAGCAGTTCTTC
TRBV28	-	TRBJ2-7	-	CASSLQLYEQYF	TGTGCCAGCAGTCTACAGCTCTACGAGCAGTACTTC
TRBV14	TRBD2	TRBJ2-3	once	CASSQDPRLAGGWGTDTQYF	TGTGCCAGCAGCCAAGATCCCCGGCTAGCGGGAGGCTGGGGCACAGATACGCAGTATTTT
TRBV2	TRBD1	TRBJ2-7	-	CASSAGQVDRSEQYF	TGTGCCAGCAGTGCGGGACAGGTTGATAGGTCCGAGCAGTACTTC
TRBV18	-	TRBJ2-5	once	CASSPLGRIETQYF	TGTGCCAGCTCACCACTGGGGCGCATCGAGACCCAGTACTTC
TRBV3-1/TRBV3-2	TRBD2	TRBJ2-1	-	CASSQGVAGGPWDEQFF	TGTGCCAGCAGCCAAGGGGTAGCGGGAGGGCCTTGGGATGAGCAGTTCTTC
TRBV30	TRBD2	TRBJ2-1	-	CAWRRGLGTSDNEQFF	TGTGCCTGGAGGAGAGGTCTGGGGACTAGCGACAATGAGCAGTTCTTC
TRBV11-3	TRBD2	TRBJ2-5	-	CASSFSGGKETQYF	TGTGCCAGCAGCTTTTCGGGGGGGAAAGAGACCCAGTACTTC
TRBV7-2	-	TRBJ2-7	-	CASSLAPRGLKDEQYF	TGTGCCAGCAGCTTAGCCCCCAGAGGTCTAAAGGACGAGCAGTACTTC
TRBV7-2	-	TRBJ2-5	-	CASSFRGRVETQYF	TGTGCCAGCAGCTTTCGGGGAAGGGTCGAGACCCAGTACTTC
TRBV29-1	TRBD2	TRBJ2-7	-	CSVVVTSGYEQYF	TGCAGCGTTGTCGTGACTAGCGGTTACGAGCAGTACTTC
TRBV6-5	TRBD1	TRBJ2-7	-	CASRTTGLYYEQYF	TGTGCCAGCAGGACGACAGGGTTGTACTACGAGCAGTACTTC
TRBV19	TRBD1	TRBJ2-7	-	CASSIGTGVFYEQYF	TGTGCCAGTAGTATCGGGACAGGGGTTTTCTACGAGCAGTACTTC
TRBV7-9	TRBD1	TRBJ1-1	-	CASSFGSRTGKDTEAFF	TGTGCCAGCAGCTTTGGGTCCCGGACAGGGAAGGACACTGAAGCTTTCTTT
TRBV11-2	TRBD1	TRBJ1-1	-	CASSLDRSGGTEAFF	TGTGCCAGCAGCTTAGACAGGTCAGGGGGCACTGAAGCTTTCTTT
TRBV19	TRBD1	TRBJ1-2	-	CATRDRGHYGYTF	TGTGCCACTAGGGACAGGGGGCACTATGGCTACACCTTC
TRBV7-9	-	TRBJ2-3	-	CASSSGQARPDTQYF	TGTGCCAGCAGCTCCGGCCAGGCTCGCCCAGATACGCAGTATTTT
TRBV21-1	-	TRBJ1-2	-	CASSSSCRDRGLNYGYTF	TGTGCCAGCAGCTCGTCGTGTCGGGACAGGGGACTAAACTATGGCTACACCTTC
TRBV5-8	TRBD1	TRBJ2-3	-	CASSLGGQGGTDTQYF	TGTGCCAGCAGCTTGGGGGGACAGGGTGGCACAGATACGCAGTATTTT
TRBV5-4	TRBD2	TRBJ2-7	-	CASRTGTSGSVYEQYF	TGTGCCAGCAGGACCGGGACTAGCGGGAGTGTCTACGAGCAGTACTTC
TRBV5-6	-	TRBJ2-5	-	CASSPRGQWETQYF	TGTGCCAGCAGCCCACGGGGTCAATGGGAGACCCAGTACTTC
TRBV28	TRBD2	TRBJ2-3	-	CASTLAGISSTDTQYF	TGTGCCAGCACCCTAGCGGGAATCTCTAGCACAGATACGCAGTATTTT
TRBV30	-	TRBJ2-5	-	CAWSRTVETQYF	TGTGCCTGGAGCCGAACGGTCGAGACCCAGTACTTC
TRBV27	-	TRBJ1-6	-	CASSFFGVSYNSPLHF	TGTGCCAGCAGTTTTTTCGGGGTTTCCTATAATTCACCCCTCCACTTT
TRBV27	TRBD2	TRBJ2-1	-	CASSLLRERYNEQFF	TGTGCCAGCAGTTTATTGCGGGAGAGGTACAATGAGCAGTTCTTC
TRBV28	-	TRBJ1-1	few	CASSPGLGSVEAFF	TGTGCCAGCAGTCCGGGACTAGGGAGTGTTGAAGCTTTCTTT